The 21 T cell receptor beta chains below come from one sample, sequenced in a study of radiation and T cells in renal cell carcinoma. Indicated time point: blood 2 weeks post-SBRT. Treatment noted: 15 Gy SBRT to primary tumor, nephrectomy 4 weeks later. Profiling relied on immunoSEQ multiplex PCR, and the TCRdb table lists in-frame clones only, not all of them. The sample shows roughly 130,000 clones, 88% of them seen only once. Sequencing was performed on blood, taken from a patient whose treatment included radiotherapy and nephrectomy. The receptor source for this set is a woman aged 70 to 79 with renal cell carcinoma.

The rearrangement links TRBV13 to TRBJ2-3, with 10 positions matching TRBD2. The CDR3 length is 16 residues. Germline V gene lookup returns CDR1 PRHDT and CDR2 FYEKMQ (reference sequence). J was trimmed by 2 bases and V by 5 bases; bases with no gene match: 7. The CDR3 is CASSPGAGGPTDTQYF. For the CDR3, the DNA is TGTGCCAGCAGCCCAGGAGCGGGGGGGCCCACAGATACGCAGTATTTT. Drawing the rest from reference TRBV13 and TRBJ2-3, the complete variable domain is AAGVIQSPRHLIKEKRETATLKCYPIPRHDTVYWYQQGPGQDPQFLISFYEKMQSDKGSIPDRFSAQQFSDYHSELNMSSLELGDSALYFCASSPGAGGPTDTQYFGPGTRLTVL.

This clone was picked up one time. The rearrangement uses TRBV5-6 and TRBJ2-2, with D perhaps TRBD2 (5 bases). Germline assignment: CDR1 SGHDT and CDR2 YYEEEE. Between the trimmed V and J ends, which lost 4 bases and 2 bases, there was a span of 9 bases. This CDR3 comprises 14 residues. The CDR3 nucleotides read TGTGCCAGCAGCGGCCGGGATAACACCGGGGAGCTGTTTTTT. It specifies CASSGRDNTGELFF. The full variable domain, rest sourced from reference TRBV5-6 and TRBJ2-2, is DAGVTQSPTHLIKTRGQQVTLRCSPKSGHDTVSWYQQALGQGPQFIFQYYEEEERQRGNFPDRFSGHQFPNYSSELNVNALLLGDSALYLCASSGRDNTGELFFGEGSRLTVL.

The chain couples TRBV5-1 to TRBJ2-5, with D tentatively TRBD1 (6 bases). V lost 5 bases and J 5 bases, leaving 19 bases between the germline ends. The CDR3 runs 15 residues. Germline CDR1 and CDR2: SGHRS and YFSETQ. The CDR3 region is CASSVDEGVQETQYF. The CDR3, as DNA: TGCGCCAGCAGTGTGGACGAGGGGGTGCAGGAGACCCAGTACTTC.

This chain uses TRBV10-3 with TRBJ1-6, with D maybe TRBD1 (6 bases). CDR3 size: 14 residues. The germline V gene has CDR1 ENHRY and CDR2 SYGVKD. V was trimmed by 10 bases and J by 5 bases, leaving 15 bases between them. The CDR3 DNA reads TGTGCCACGGGAGGGACACCGAATAATTCACCCCTCCACTTT. Protein: CATGGTPNNSPLHF.

This clone appeared a few times. The chain has TRBV28 and TRBJ1-1, with 7 bases that match TRBD1. V trimming: 5 bases; J trimming: 6 bases; junction bases outside the gene matches: 9. Germline V gives CDR1 MDHEN, CDR2 SYDVKM. This CDR3 contains 14 residues. CDR3 amino acids: CASSPYRGGAEAFF. The CDR3 DNA is TGTGCCAGCAGTCCCTACAGGGGAGGCGCTGAAGCTTTCTTT.

The chain is built from TRBV5-6 and TRBJ1-2; tentatively, D is TRBD1 (5 bases). Germline assignment: CDR1 SGHDT and CDR2 YYEEEE. V lost 4 bases, J lost 4 bases, and 14 bases lay in between. The CDR3 covers 14 residues. The CDR3, as DNA: TGTGCCAGCAGCCCTTTCGACAGTAGCTATGGCTACACCTTC. Residues: CASSPFDSSYGYTF. Together with reference TRBV5-6 and TRBJ1-2, the CDR3 gives the full variable domain: DAGVTQSPTHLIKTRGQQVTLRCSPKSGHDTVSWYQQALGQGPQFIFQYYEEEERQRGNFPDRFSGHQFPNYSSELNVNALLLGDSALYLCASSPFDSSYGYTFGSGTRLTVV.

The gene calls are TRBV27 and TRBJ1-5; unclear D gene. The germline V gene has CDR1 MNHEY and CDR2 SMNVEV (reference sequence). This CDR3 is built from 15 residues. The V and J ends lost 2 bases and 2 bases respectively, with 10 bases between them. The CDR3 reads CASSLGRMGNQPQHF. CDR3 DNA sequence: TGTGCCAGCAGTTTAGGCAGAATGGGCAATCAGCCCCAGCATTTT.

V is TRBV2 and J is TRBJ1-3, with TRBD1 identical over 7 bases. The CDR3 is 15 residues long. Germline V gene lookup returns CDR1 SNHLY and CDR2 FYNNEI. J lost 2 bases, V lost 5 bases, and 6 bases had no gene match. The CDR3: CASSKQGVPGNTIYF. CDR3 DNA sequence: TGTGCCAGCAGTAAGCAGGGGGTACCTGGAAACACCATATATTTT.

The chain couples TRBV11-2 to TRBJ2-1; no firm D call. The V and J ends lost 10 bases and 6 bases respectively, with 10 bases between them. Germline V gives CDR1 SGHAT, CDR2 FQNNGV. The CDR3 totals 11 residues. CDR3 protein: CATGVRNEQFF. DNA for the CDR3: TGTGCCACCGGCGTACGCAATGAGCAGTTCTTC.

The chain uses TRBV5-1 and TRBJ1-2; possibly TRBD1 for D (5 bases). The CDR3 extends over 15 amino acids. Trimming removed 4 bases from V and 2 bases from J, with 15 bases in between. Germline V lookup: CDR1 SGHRS, CDR2 YFSETQ. Here the CDR3 DNA reads TGCGCCAGCAGCCCTGACAGCTACCCCAACTATGGCTACACCTTC. Amino acids: CASSPDSYPNYGYTF.

V usage is TRBV7-2 and J usage is TRBJ1-1; tentative D call: TRBD1 (5 bases). The CDR3 totals 14 residues. V shed 7 bases and J shed 4 bases, with 16 bases lying between them. Per germline, CDR1 SGHTA and CDR2 FQGNSA. The DNA of the CDR3 is TGTGCCAGCACGCGCTTCCGGGACGGCACTGAAGCTTTCTTT. Its translation is CASTRFRDGTEAFF.

The chain joins TRBV4-3 to TRBJ2-7; maybe TRBD1 (5 bases). From germline, CDR1 is LGHNA and CDR2 YSLEER. The V end was cut by 3 bases, the J end by 3 bases, with 6 bases between. The CDR3 sequence is 12 residues long. The CDR3 DNA reads as TGCGCCAGCAGCCACGACAGCTACGAGCAGTACTTC. Its translation is CASSHDSYEQYF.

This chain joins TRBV5-1 and TRBJ1-4, with D tentatively TRBD1 (5 bases). The germline V and J ends were trimmed by 7 bases and 0 bases, with 13 bases remaining between them. In germline, CDR1 is SGHRS, CDR2 YFSETQ. This CDR3 has 15 residues. CDR3 sequence reads: CASADSGPTNEKLFF. CDR3 DNA sequence: TGCGCCAGCGCAGATTCGGGGCCAACTAATGAAAAACTGTTTTTT.

V and J are TRBV7-2 and TRBJ2-5; TRBD1 matches at 8 bases. The CDR3 is 14 amino acids. Germline values: CDR1 SGHTA, CDR2 FQGNSA. With V trimmed by 3 bases and J by 5 bases, 5 bases remained unmatched. This chain's CDR3 is CASSFRTGRETQYF. The CDR3 DNA reads as TGTGCCAGCAGCTTCCGGACAGGGAGGGAGACCCAGTACTTC.

The chain is built from TRBV11-2 and TRBJ1-6; no clear D. The V and J ends lost 4 bases and 8 bases respectively, with 9 bases between them. Germline V lookup: CDR1 SGHAT, CDR2 FQNNGV. This CDR3 has 13 residues. CDR3 region: CASSSRPDSPLHF. The CDR3 nucleotides are TGTGCCAGCAGCTCCAGACCCGATTCACCCCTCCACTTT.

This clone was seen a handful of times. The chain is built from TRBV7-9 and TRBJ2-2, with 12 nucleotides matching TRBD2. The germline V gene has CDR1 SEHNR and CDR2 FQNEAQ (reference sequence). V was clipped by 0 bases and J by 7 bases; unmatched bases: 12. This CDR3 has 19 residues. CDR3 region: CASSLAQAGLAGFLGELFF. CDR3 coding DNA: TGTGCCAGCAGCTTAGCACAGGCCGGACTAGCGGGGTTTCTCGGGGAGCTGTTTTTT.

The gene calls are TRBV21-1 and TRBJ1-4; the D call of TRBD1 is as the table states it, not checked on the DNA. TRBV21-1 is a listed pseudogene. The CDR3 loop spans 14 amino acids. The CDR3 sequence is CASRGQGGNEKLFF. The CDR3 DNA reads TGTGCCAGCAGGGGACAGGGAGGTAATGAAAAACTGTTTTTT.

The table lists this clone with a count of one. This chain links TRBV6-6 with TRBJ1-5, with D possibly TRBD1 on 5 matching bases. CDR3 length: 15 residues. V gave up 3 bases and J gave up 4 bases, with 13 bases separating them. From germline, CDR1 is MNHNY and CDR2 SVGAGI (reference sequence). In DNA, the CDR3 is TGTGCCAGCAGTTATGCCTTCACAGGTAATCAGCCCCAGCATTTT. It codes for CASSYAFTGNQPQHF.

V gene TRBV5-1 combines with J gene TRBJ2-1; TRBD1 matches at 7 bases. The CDR3 consists of 15 residues. With V trimmed by 0 bases and J by 2 bases, 2 bases remained unmatched. Per the germline V gene, CDR1 is SGHRS and CDR2 is YFSETQ. CDR3 amino acids: CASSLATGTYNEQFF. CDR3 sequence (DNA): TGCGCCAGCAGCTTGGCGACAGGGACCTACAATGAGCAGTTCTTC.

V gene TRBV7-2 combines with J gene TRBJ1-6, with D possibly being TRBD1 (6 bases). The CDR3 extends over 14 amino acids. V shed 4 bases and J shed 10 bases, with 14 bases lying between them. Germline CDR1 is SGHTA and CDR2 is FQGNSA. Written as DNA, the CDR3 is TGTGCCAGCAGCTCCGGGACATTGAGGTCACCCCTCCACTTT. This codes for CASSSGTLRSPLHF.

This CDR3 reads CASSLGTGKYGNTIYF. Here the CDR3 DNA reads TGTGCCAGCAGCTTGGGTACAGGGAAATACGGAAACACCATATATTTT. V gene TRBV5-6 combines with J gene TRBJ1-3; TRBD1 might be the D (6 bases). The germline V gene has CDR1 SGHDT and CDR2 YYEEEE. With 0 bases removed from V and 4 bases from J, the gap between germline ends came to 14 bases. The CDR3 has 16 amino acids.